This entry lists 13 T cell receptor beta chains sequenced from one sample in a study of naive and memory T cell subsets (dated by TCRdb to about 2017). The library relied on UMI-ligation and nested PCR. Sequencing used an Illumina MiSeq. An equimolar mix of two oligonucleotides covering both TRBC1 and TRBC2 was used as the beta constant-region primer. TCRdb handled the public reads itself, with Q25 trimming in fastp and clone calling in MiXCR, and kept productive beta chains. Each CDR3 protein appears once, grouped with its most common genes and DNA. In all, the sample holds 150,000 or so distinct CDR3 sequences, and about 15% of those were seen once. Roughly 0.14% of the sample is held by the ten biggest clonotypes. Material: naive CD4+ T cells from blood. Explained via the paper, the cell subset or site label denotes: naive T cells, CD45RA high CD27+. The source is a human donor in good health.

The rearrangement uses TRBV11-2 and TRBJ2-4, with 9 bases lining up with TRBD1. The V gene end was trimmed by 5 bases and the J gene end by 2 bases; junction bases not matched to a gene: 4. CDR3 length equals 15 residues. Germline assignment: CDR1 SGHAT and CDR2 FQNNGV. The CDR3 DNA sequence: TGTGCCAGCAGCACACACAGGGGGCCCAAAAACATTCAGTACTTC. Amino acids: CASSTHRGPKNIQYF.

The V call is TRBV5-5, the J call TRBJ2-7; D remains unclear. The CDR3 has 15 residues. The V gene lost 0 bases and the J gene lost 1 base, with 11 bases spanning the gap. CDR1 is SGHKS, CDR2 YYEKEE, per germline (reference sequence). The CDR3 here is CASSLGGTASYEQYF. CDR3 coding DNA: TGTGCCAGCAGCTTGGGGGGAACAGCTTCCTACGAGCAGTACTTC.

The chain joins TRBV7-9 to TRBJ2-3; no reliable D call. From germline, CDR1 is SEHNR and CDR2 FQNEAQ (reference sequence). This CDR3 spans 18 amino acids. Trimming shortened V by 0 bases and J by 3 bases, and 19 bases separated the two germline ends. The chain's CDR3 is CASSLAKSGRAETDTQYF. The CDR3 DNA is TGTGCCAGCAGCTTAGCAAAAAGTGGGCGCGCTGAAACAGATACGCAGTATTTT.

The J gene is TRBJ2-2, the V gene TRBV4-3; D is possibly TRBD1 or TRBD2 (6 bases each). There are 15 residues in the CDR3. Trimming cost V 1 base and J 4 bases, with 10 bases left between them. Germline V gene data show CDR1 as LGHNA and CDR2 as YSLEER. The chain's CDR3 is CASSQAGGVTGELFF. In nucleotides, the CDR3 is TGCGCCAGCAGCCAAGCCGGGGGCGTCACCGGGGAGCTGTTTTTT.

This chain connects TRBV28 to TRBJ2-1; 9 bases map to TRBD1. The CDR3 covers 15 residues. CDR1 and CDR2 (germline): MDHEN, SYDVKM. J lost 5 bases, V lost 5 bases, and 7 bases had no gene match. The CDR3 DNA is TGTGCCAGCAGTCGGGGGGACAGGGTCCACAATGAGCAGTTCTTC. It is translated as CASSRGDRVHNEQFF.

This clonotype was picked up a small number of times. The V and J genes are TRBV4-3 and TRBJ1-2, with a tentative D call TRBD1 (5 bases). V was shortened by 1 base and J by 1 base, with 13 bases between the two germline ends. The CDR3 has 16 residues. The germline gives CDR1 LGHNA, CDR2 YSLEER. The CDR3 DNA is TGCGCCAGCAGCCAAGCTGGGGCGGGAGTTAACTATGGCTACACCTTC. Its translation is CASSQAGAGVNYGYTF.

J is TRBJ1-1 and V is TRBV20-1; 10 bases are shared with TRBD1. CDR1 is DFQATT, CDR2 SNEGSKA, per germline (reference sequence). V trimming: 0 bases; J trimming: 2 bases; junction bases outside the gene matches: 3. The CDR3 length is 15 residues. CDR3 protein: CSAREWDRGNTEAFF. Written as DNA, the CDR3 is TGCAGTGCTAGAGAGTGGGACAGGGGAAACACTGAAGCTTTCTTT.

This clonotype has more than one count but fewer than ten. CDR3 bases: TGCAGTGCTATTGGAACCAGCTCCTACAATGAGCAGTTCTTC. Its protein is CSAIGTSSYNEQFF. The chain combines TRBV20-1 with TRBJ2-1; no clear D. V lost 4 bases, J lost 0 bases, and 10 bases lay in between. This CDR3 spans 14 amino acids. Germline loops: CDR1 DFQATT, CDR2 SNEGSKA (reference sequence).

There are a few counts of this clonotype. The chain uses TRBV2 and TRBJ2-5, with a tentative D call TRBD1 (6 bases). The CDR3 is 13 amino acids. Germline V gene data show CDR1 as SNHLY and CDR2 as FYNNEI. V lost 7 bases and J 5 bases, leaving 14 bases between the germline ends. The CDR3 sequence is CASIYRALETQYF. The CDR3 DNA reads TGTGCCAGCATTTACAGGGCGTTGGAGACCCAGTACTTC.

This clonotype was picked up a small number of times. The rearrangement joins TRBV12-3 or TRBV12-4 to TRBJ1-1, with TRBD1 matching 7 bases. CDR3 length: 13 amino acids. V trimming: 2 bases; J trimming: 4 bases; junction bases outside the gene matches: 1. In DNA form, the CDR3 reads TGTGCCAGCAGTTTAAGGGGGCCCACTGAAGCTTTCTTT. This encodes CASSLRGPTEAFF.

This chain links TRBV5-6 with TRBJ2-3, with 11 bases matching TRBD1. With V trimmed by 4 bases and J by 10 bases, 26 bases remained unmatched. Germline CDR1 SGHDT, CDR2 YYEEEE. The CDR3 contains 20 residues. The CDR3 region is CASSPQPGTGGNSARPAQYF. The CDR3 nucleotides are TGTGCCAGCAGCCCGCAGCCGGGGACAGGGGGAAACTCGGCCCGGCCTGCGCAGTATTTT. Combining the CDR3 with reference TRBV5-6 and TRBJ2-3 gives the whole variable domain DAGVTQSPTHLIKTRGQQVTLRCSPKSGHDTVSWYQQALGQGPQFIFQYYEEEERQRGNFPDRFSGHQFPNYSSELNVNALLLGDSALYLCASSPQPGTGGNSARPAQYFGPGTRLTVL.

This clonotype has more than one count but fewer than ten. The chain recombines TRBV7-9 with TRBJ1-1; D call uncertain. The V and J ends lost 5 bases and 5 bases respectively, with 21 bases between them. The germline CDR1 and CDR2 sequences are SEHNR and FQNEAQ (reference sequence). This CDR3 comprises 16 residues. This chain's CDR3 is CASSPSGRGIQTEAFF. The DNA of the CDR3 is TGTGCCAGCAGCCCAAGCGGTCGGGGAATCCAAACTGAAGCTTTCTTT.

There are a few counts of this clonotype. In DNA form, the CDR3 reads TGTGCCAGCAGTGACTCTATAGCGGGAGTTATCTACAATGAGCAGTTCTTC. This encodes CASSDSIAGVIYNEQFF. The V gene is TRBV6-4, the J gene TRBJ2-1; TRBD2 matches 9 bases. J gave up 3 bases and V 0 bases, and 6 bases lay outside the gene matches. This CDR3 is 17 amino acids long. Germline V gene lookup returns CDR1 MRHNA and CDR2 SNTAGT.